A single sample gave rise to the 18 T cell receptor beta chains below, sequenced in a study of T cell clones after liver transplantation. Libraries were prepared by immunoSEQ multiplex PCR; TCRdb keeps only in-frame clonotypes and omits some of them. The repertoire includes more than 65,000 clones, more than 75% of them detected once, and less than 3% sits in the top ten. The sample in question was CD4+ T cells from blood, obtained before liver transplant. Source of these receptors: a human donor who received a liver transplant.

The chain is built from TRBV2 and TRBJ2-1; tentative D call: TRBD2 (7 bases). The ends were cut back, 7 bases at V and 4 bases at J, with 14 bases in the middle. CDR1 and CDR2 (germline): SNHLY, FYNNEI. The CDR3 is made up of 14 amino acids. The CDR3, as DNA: TGTGCCAGCATGGGCAGCGGGACATACAATGAGCAGTTCTTC. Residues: CASMGSGTYNEQFF.

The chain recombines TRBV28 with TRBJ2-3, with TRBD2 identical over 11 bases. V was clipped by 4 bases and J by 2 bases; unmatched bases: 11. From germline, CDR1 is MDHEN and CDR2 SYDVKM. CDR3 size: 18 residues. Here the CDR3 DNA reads TGTGCCAGCAGTTCCGACCCCACTAGCGGGAGTTTCACAGATACGCAGTATTTT. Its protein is CASSSDPTSGSFTDTQYF.

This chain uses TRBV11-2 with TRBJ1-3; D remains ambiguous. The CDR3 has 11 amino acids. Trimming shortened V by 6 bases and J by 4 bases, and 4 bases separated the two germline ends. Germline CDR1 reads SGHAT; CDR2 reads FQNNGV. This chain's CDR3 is CASSVGNTIYF. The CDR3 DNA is TGTGCCAGCAGTGTCGGAAACACCATATATTTT. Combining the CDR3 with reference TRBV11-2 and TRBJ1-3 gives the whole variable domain EAGVAQSPRYKIIEKRQSVAFWCNPISGHATLYWYQQILGQGPKLLIQFQNNGVVDDSQLPKDRFSAERLKGVDSTLKIQPAKLEDSAVYLCASSVGNTIYFGEGSWLTVV.

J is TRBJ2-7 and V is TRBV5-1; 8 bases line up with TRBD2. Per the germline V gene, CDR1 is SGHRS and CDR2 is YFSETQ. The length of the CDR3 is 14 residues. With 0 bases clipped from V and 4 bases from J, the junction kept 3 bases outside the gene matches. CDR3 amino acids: CASSLERETYEQYF. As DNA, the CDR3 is TGCGCCAGCAGCTTGGAGCGGGAGACTTACGAGCAGTACTTC.

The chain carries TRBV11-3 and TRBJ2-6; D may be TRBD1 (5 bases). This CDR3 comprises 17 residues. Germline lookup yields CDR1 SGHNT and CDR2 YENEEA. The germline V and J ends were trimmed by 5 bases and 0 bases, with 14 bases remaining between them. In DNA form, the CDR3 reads TGTGCCAGCAGCCAAACCATAAGGGGCTCTGGGGCCAACGTCCTGACTTTC. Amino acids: CASSQTIRGSGANVLTF.

Written as DNA, the CDR3 is TGTGCCAGCAGCCACCCGCGGGGCAGCTCCTACGAGCAGTACTTC. It encodes CASSHPRGSSYEQYF. The chain joins TRBV11-2 to TRBJ2-7, with D possibly TRBD2 on 6 matching bases. V shed 5 bases and J shed 0 bases, with 14 bases lying between them. CDR1 is SGHAT and CDR2 is FQNNGV in the germline V gene. CDR3 size: 15 residues.

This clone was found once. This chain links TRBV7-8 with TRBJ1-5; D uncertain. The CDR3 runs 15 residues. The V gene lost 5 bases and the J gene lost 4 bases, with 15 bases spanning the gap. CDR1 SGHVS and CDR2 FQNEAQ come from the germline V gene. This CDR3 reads CASSRGRNQNQPQHF. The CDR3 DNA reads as TGTGCCAGCAGCCGAGGGAGGAACCAAAATCAGCCCCAGCATTTT.

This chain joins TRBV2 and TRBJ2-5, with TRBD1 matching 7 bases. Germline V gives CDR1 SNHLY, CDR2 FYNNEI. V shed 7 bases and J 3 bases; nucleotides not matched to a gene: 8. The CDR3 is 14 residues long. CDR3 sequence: CASIRNDREETQYF. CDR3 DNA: TGTGCCAGCATCCGCAACGACAGGGAAGAGACCCAGTACTTC.

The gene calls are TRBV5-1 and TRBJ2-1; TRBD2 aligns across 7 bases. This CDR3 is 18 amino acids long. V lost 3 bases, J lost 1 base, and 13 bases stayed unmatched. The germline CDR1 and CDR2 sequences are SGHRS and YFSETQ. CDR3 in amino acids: CASSYSGRGVKSYNEQFF. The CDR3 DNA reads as TGCGCCAGCAGCTACTCTGGGAGGGGCGTGAAGTCCTACAATGAGCAGTTCTTC.

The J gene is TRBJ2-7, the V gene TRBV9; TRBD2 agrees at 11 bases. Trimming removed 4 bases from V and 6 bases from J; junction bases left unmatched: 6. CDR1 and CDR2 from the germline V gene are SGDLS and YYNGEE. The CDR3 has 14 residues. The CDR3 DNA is TGTGCCAGCAGCCCGACTAGCGGGAATGCCGAGCAGTACTTC. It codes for CASSPTSGNAEQYF.

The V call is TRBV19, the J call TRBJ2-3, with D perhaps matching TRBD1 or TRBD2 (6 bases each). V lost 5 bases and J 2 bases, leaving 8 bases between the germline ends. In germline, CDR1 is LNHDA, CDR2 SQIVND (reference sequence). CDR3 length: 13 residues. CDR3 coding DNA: TGTGCCAGTAGTGGGGGGCCCACAGATACGCAGTATTTT. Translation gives CASSGGPTDTQYF.

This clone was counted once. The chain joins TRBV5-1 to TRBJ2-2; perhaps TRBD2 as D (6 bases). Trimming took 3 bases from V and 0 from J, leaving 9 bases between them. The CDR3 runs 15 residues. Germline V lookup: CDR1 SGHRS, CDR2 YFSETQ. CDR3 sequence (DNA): TGCGCCAGCAGCTCCAGCGGGCCGAACACCGGGGAGCTGTTTTTT. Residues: CASSSSGPNTGELFF. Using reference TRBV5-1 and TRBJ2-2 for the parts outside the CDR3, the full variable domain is KAGVTQTPRYLIKTRGQQVTLSCSPISGHRSVSWYQQTPGQGLQFLFEYFSETQRNKGNFPGRFSGRQFSNSRSEMNVSTLELGDSALYLCASSSSGPNTGELFFGEGSRLTVL.

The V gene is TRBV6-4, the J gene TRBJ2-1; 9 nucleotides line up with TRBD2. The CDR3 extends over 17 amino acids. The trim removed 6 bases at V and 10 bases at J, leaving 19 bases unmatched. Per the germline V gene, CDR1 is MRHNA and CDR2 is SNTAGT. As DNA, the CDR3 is TGTGCCAGCAGGGTATTAGCGGGAGCCGGACTATTGGAGGAGCAGTTCTTC. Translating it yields CASRVLAGAGLLEEQFF.

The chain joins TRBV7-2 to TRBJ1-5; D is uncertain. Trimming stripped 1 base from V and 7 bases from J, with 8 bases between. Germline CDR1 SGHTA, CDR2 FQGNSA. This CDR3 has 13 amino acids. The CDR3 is CASSLVKEQPQHF. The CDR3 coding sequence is TGTGCCAGCAGCTTAGTAAAAGAACAGCCCCAGCATTTT.

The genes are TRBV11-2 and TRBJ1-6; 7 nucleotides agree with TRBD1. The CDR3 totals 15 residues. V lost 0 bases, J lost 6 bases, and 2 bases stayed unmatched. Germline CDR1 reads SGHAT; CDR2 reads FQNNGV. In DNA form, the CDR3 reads TGTGCCAGCAGCTTAGACCCAGGGGGTAATTCACCCCTCCACTTT. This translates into CASSLDPGGNSPLHF.

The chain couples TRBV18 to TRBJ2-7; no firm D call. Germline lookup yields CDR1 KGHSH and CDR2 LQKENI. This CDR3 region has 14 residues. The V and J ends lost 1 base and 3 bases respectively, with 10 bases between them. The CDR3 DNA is TGTGCCAGCTCACCACGTCGCGACTTCTACGAGCAGTACTTC. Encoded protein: CASSPRRDFYEQYF.

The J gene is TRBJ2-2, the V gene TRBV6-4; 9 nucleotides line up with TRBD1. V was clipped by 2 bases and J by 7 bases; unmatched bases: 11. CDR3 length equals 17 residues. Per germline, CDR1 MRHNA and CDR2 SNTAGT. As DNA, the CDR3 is TGTGCCAGCAGTGACACCCCGGGACAGGGAACGGGCGGGGAGCTGTTTTTT. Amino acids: CASSDTPGQGTGGELFF.

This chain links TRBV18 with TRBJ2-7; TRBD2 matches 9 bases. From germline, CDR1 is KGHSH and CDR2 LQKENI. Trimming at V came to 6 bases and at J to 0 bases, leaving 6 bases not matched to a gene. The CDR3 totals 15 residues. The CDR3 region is CASSPGLANSYEQYF. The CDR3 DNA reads TGTGCCAGCTCGCCTGGACTAGCGAACTCCTACGAGCAGTACTTC.